This TCR beta chain is drawn from a study of shared clonotypes between healthy human individuals. Study-wide findings and caveats: Sharing across a few donors was seen in 4% to 5% of naive CD4 clonotypes.

Profiled with immunoSEQ multiplex PCR; TCRdb holds only in-frame clones, not every one. The sample yields under 1,100,000 clones, roughly 75% seen once. For this clone: The target antigen is unknown.

Germline V lookup: CDR1 SGHRS, CDR2 YFSETQ. This CDR3 contains 15 residues. V lost 4 bases and J lost 0, with 11 bases in between. Sequenced input: memory CD4+ T cells sorted from blood. Subset described: CD45RA-negative fraction. This sequence originates from a man younger than 35 in good health. The chain recombines TRBV5-1 with TRBJ2-4; maybe TRBD2 (6 bases). The CDR3 is CASSPGTVAKNIQYF. The CDR3 region has the DNA TGCGCCAGCAGCCCCGGGACTGTAGCCAAAAACATTCAGTACTTC.